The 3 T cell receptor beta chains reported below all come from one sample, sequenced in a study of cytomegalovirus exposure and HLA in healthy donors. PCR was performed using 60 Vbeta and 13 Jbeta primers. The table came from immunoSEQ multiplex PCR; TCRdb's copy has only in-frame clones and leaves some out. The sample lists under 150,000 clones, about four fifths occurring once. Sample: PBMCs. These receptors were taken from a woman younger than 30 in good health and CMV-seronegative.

CDR3 region: CASSLGQARGTDTQYF. The CDR3, as DNA: TGTGCCAGCAGCTTAGGACAGGCGAGGGGGACAGATACGCAGTATTTT. The V gene is TRBV7-9, the J gene TRBJ2-3; perhaps TRBD1 as D (6 bases). The CDR3 loop spans 16 amino acids. V was shortened by 1 base and J by 3 bases, with 14 bases between the two germline ends. Germline-derived CDR1 and CDR2 are SEHNR and FQNEAQ (reference sequence).

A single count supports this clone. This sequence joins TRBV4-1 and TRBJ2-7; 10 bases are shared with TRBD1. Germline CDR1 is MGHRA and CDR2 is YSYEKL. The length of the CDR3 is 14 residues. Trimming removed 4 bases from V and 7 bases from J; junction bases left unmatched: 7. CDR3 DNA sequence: TGCGCCAGCAGCCCCGGGACAGGGGATCAGGAGCAGTACTTC. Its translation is CASSPGTGDQEQYF.

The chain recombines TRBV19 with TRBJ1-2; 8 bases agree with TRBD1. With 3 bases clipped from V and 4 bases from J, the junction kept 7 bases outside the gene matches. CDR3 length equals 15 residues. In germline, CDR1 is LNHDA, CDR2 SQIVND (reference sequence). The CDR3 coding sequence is TGTGCCAGTAGTATCGTGGGACAGGATCGCTATGGCTACACCTTC. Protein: CASSIVGQDRYGYTF.